This TCR beta chain stems from a study of beta chain features in type 1 diabetes. V gave up 4 bases and J gave up 8 bases; unmatched junction bases: 3. The germline gives CDR1 SGHTS, CDR2 YDEGEE. This CDR3 has 13 amino acids. Using CD45RO/CCR7/CD25/CD127/CD95/CD27, CD4+ naive, central memory, regulatory and stem cell-like memory cells were sorted. Isolated RNA was reverse transcribed in full, so expressed TCRB transcripts were sequenced. Clones were read by immunoSEQ multiplex PCR, and TCRdb kept only the in-frame ones, dropping some. Found here are about 900,000 clones, roughly a sixth of them singletons; the top ten hold 0.023%.

V gene TRBV5-8 combines with J gene TRBJ1-5; 10 nucleotides match TRBD1. This TCR derives from a woman younger than 30 in good health. What was sequenced was naive CD4+ T cells from blood. CDR3 in DNA: TGTGCCAGCAGCAGGGACAGGGGAGAGCCCCAGCATTTT. Its translation is CASSRDRGEPQHF.